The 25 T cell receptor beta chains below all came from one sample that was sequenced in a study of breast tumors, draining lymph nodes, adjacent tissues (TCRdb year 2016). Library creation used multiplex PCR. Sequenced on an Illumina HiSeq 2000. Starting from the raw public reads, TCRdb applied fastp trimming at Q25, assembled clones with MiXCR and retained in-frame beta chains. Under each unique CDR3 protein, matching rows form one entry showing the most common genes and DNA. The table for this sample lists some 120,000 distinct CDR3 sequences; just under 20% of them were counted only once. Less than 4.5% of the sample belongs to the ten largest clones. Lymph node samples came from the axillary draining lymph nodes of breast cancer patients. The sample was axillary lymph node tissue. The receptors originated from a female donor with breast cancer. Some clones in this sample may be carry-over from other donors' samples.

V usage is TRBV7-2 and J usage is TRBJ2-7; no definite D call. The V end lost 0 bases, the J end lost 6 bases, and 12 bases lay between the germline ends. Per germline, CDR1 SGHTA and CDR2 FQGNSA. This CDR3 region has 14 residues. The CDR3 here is CASSLAGSPCEQYF. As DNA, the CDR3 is TGTGCCAGCAGCTTAGCTGGTTCCCCCTGCGAGCAGTACTTC.

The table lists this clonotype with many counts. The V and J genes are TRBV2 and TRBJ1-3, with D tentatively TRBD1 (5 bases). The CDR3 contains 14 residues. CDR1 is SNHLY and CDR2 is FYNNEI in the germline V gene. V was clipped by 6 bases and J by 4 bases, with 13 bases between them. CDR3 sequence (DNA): TGTGCCAGCAGGTTCAGGGAATCGGGAAACACCATATATTTT. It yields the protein CASRFRESGNTIYF.

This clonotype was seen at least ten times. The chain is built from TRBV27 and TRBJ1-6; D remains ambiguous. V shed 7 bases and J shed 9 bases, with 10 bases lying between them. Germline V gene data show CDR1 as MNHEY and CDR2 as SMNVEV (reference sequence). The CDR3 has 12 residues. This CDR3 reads CASTDEGSPLHF. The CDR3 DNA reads TGTGCCAGCACCGACGAGGGTTCACCCCTCCACTTT.

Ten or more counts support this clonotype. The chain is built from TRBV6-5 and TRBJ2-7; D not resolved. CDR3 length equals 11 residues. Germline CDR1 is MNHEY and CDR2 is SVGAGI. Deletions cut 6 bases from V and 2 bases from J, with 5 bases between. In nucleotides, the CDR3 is TGTGCCAGCAGCGCCCCCTACGAGCAGTACTTC. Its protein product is CASSAPYEQYF.

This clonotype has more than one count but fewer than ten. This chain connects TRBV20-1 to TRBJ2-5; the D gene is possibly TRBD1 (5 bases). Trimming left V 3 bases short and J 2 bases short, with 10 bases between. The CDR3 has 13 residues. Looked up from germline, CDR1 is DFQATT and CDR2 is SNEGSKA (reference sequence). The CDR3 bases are TGCAGTGCTAGTCACAGGCCACAAGAGACCCAGTACTTC. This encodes CSASHRPQETQYF.

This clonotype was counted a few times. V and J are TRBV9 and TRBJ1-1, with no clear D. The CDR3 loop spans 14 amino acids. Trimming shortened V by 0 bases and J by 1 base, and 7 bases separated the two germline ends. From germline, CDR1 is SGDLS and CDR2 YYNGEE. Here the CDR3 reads CASSVVQENTEAFF. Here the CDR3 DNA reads TGTGCCAGCAGCGTAGTCCAGGAGAACACTGAAGCTTTCTTT.

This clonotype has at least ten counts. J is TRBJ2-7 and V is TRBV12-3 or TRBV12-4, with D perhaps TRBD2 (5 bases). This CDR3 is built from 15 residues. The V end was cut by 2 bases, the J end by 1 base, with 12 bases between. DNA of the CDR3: TGTGCCAGCAGTTTATGGGGAGACGATTCCTACGAGCAGTACTTC. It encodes CASSLWGDDSYEQYF.

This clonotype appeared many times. This CDR3 reads CASNPGGDEKLFF. The CDR3 nucleotides are TGTGCCAGCAACCCAGGGGGGGACGAAAAACTGTTTTTT. V is TRBV4-2 and J is TRBJ1-4; 7 bases match TRBD1. The CDR3 contains 13 residues. Trimming at V came to 7 bases and at J to 8 bases, leaving 7 bases not matched to a gene. The germline V gene encodes CDR1 LGHNA and CDR2 YNFKEQ.

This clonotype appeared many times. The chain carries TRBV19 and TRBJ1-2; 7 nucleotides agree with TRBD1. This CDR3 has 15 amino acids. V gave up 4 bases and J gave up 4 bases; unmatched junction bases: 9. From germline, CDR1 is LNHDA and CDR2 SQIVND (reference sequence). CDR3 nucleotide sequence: TGTGCCAGTAGTACCCCGGGACAGAAATTCTATGGCTACACCTTC. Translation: CASSTPGQKFYGYTF.

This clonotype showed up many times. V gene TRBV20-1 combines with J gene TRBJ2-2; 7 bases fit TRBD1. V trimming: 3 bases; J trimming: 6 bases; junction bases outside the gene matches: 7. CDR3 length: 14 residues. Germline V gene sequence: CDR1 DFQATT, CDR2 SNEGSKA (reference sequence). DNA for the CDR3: TGCAGTGCTAGCAACAGGGGTGTCCCCGGGGAGCTGTTTTTT. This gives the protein CSASNRGVPGELFF.

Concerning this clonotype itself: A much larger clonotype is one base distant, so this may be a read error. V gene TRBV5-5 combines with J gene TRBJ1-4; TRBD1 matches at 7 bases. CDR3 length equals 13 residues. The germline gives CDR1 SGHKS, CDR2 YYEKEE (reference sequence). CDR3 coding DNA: TGTGCCAGCGAGGGGGGGACAGATGAAAGACTGTTTTTT. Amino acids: CASEGGTDERLFF.

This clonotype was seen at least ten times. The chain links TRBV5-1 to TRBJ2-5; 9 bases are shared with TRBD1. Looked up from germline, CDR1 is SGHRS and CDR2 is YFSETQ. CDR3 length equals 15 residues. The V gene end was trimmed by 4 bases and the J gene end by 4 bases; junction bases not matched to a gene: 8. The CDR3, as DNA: TGCGCCAGCAGCCCGGGAACAGGGGGCGCAGAGACCCAGTACTTC. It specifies CASSPGTGGAETQYF. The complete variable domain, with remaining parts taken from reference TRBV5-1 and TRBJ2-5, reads KAGVTQTPRYLIKTRGQQVTLSCSPISGHRSVSWYQQTPGQGLQFLFEYFSETQRNKGNFPGRFSGRQFSNSRSEMNVSTLELGDSALYLCASSPGTGGAETQYFGPGTRLLVL.

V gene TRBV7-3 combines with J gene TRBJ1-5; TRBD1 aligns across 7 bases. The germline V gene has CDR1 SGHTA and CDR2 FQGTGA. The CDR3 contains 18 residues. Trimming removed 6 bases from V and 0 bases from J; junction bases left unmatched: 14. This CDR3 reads CASRTTGRIDYSNQPQHF. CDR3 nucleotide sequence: TGTGCCAGCAGAACGACAGGGCGAATCGATTATAGCAATCAGCCCCAGCATTTT.

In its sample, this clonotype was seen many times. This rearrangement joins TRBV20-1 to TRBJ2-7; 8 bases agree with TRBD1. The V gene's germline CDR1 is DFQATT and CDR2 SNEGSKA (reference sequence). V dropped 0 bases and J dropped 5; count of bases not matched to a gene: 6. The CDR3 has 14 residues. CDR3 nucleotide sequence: TGCAGTGCTAGAGATGAGACAGGGGTAAACGAGCAGTACTTC. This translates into CSARDETGVNEQYF.

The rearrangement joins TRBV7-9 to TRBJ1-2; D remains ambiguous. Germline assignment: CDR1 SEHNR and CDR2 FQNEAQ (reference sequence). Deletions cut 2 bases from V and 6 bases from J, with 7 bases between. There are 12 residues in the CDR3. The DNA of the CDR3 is TGTGCCAGCAGCTTAATTGCTGATGGCTACACCTTC. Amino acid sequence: CASSLIADGYTF. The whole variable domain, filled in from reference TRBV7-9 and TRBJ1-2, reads DTGVSQNPRHKITKRGQNVTFRCDPISEHNRLYWYRQTLGQGPEFLTYFQNEAQLEKSRLLSDRFSAERPKGSFSTLEIQRTEQGDSAMYLCASSLIADGYTFGSGTRLTVV.

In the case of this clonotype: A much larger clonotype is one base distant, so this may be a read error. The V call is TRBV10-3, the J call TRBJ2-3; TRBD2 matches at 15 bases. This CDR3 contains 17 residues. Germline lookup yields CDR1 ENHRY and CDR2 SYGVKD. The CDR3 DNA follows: TGTGCCGTCAGTGACCTCGGACTAGCGGGAGGGCCAAATACGCAGTATTTT. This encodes CAVSDLGLAGGPNTQYF.

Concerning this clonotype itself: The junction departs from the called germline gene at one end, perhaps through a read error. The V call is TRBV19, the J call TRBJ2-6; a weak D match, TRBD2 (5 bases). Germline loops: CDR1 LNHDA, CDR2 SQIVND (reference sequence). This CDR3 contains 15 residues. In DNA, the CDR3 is TGTGCCAGTAGTAAACTAGAAACTGGGGTCAACGTCCTGACTTTC. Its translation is CASSKLETGVNVLTF.

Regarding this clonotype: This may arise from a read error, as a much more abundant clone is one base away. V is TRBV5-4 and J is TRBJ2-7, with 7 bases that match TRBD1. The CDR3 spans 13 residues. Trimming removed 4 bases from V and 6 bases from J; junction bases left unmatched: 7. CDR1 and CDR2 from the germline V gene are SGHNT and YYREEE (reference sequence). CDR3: CASSRDRNCEQYF. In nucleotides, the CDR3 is TGTGCCAGCAGCCGGGACAGAAACTGCGAGCAGTACTTC.

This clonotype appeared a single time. The CDR3 nucleotides read TGTGCCAGCAGCTTGAATCGGGGTCTCTATGGCTACACCTTC. Protein product: CASSLNRGLYGYTF. V usage is TRBV5-4 and J usage is TRBJ1-2; no clear D gene. Germline V lookup: CDR1 SGHNT, CDR2 YYREEE (reference sequence). V lost 1 base to trimming and J lost 4 bases, with 11 bases between them. This CDR3 spans 14 amino acids. Using reference TRBV5-4 and TRBJ1-2 for the parts outside the CDR3, the full variable domain is ETGVTQSPTHLIKTRGQQVTLRCSSQSGHNTVSWYQQALGQGPQFIFQYYREEENGRGNFPPRFSGLQFPNYSSELNVNALELDDSALYLCASSLNRGLYGYTFGSGTRLTVV.

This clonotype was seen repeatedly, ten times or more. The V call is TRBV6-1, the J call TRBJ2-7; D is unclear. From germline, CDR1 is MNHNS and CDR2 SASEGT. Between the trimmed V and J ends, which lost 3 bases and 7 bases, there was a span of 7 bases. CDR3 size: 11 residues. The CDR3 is CASSEIREQYF. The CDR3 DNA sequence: TGTGCCAGCAGTGAGATTAGGGAGCAGTACTTC.

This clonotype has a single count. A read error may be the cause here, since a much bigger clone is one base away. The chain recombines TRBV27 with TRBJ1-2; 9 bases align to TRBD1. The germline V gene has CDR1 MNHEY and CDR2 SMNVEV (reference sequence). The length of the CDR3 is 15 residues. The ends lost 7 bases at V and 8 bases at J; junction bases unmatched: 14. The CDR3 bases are TGTGCCAGCAATATAGGGGACAGGGATACGGGGGGCTACACCTTC. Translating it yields CASNIGDRDTGGYTF.

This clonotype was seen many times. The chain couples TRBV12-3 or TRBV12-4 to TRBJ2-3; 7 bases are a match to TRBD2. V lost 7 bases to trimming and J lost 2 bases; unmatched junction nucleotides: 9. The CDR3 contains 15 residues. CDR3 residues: CASTLRLAVTDTQYF. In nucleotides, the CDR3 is TGTGCCAGCACTCTCAGACTAGCTGTCACAGATACGCAGTATTTT.

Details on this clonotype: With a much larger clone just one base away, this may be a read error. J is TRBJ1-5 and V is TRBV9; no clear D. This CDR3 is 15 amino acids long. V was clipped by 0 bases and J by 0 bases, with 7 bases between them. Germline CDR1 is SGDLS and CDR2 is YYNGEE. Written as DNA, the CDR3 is TGTGCCAGCAGCGTAGAGTGGGATAGCAATCAGCCCCAGCATTTT. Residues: CASSVEWDSNQPQHF.

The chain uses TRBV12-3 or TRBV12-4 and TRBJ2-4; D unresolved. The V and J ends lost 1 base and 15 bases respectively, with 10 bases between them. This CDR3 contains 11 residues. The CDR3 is CASSLVNARYF. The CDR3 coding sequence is TGTGCCAGCAGTTTAGTGAACGCTCGGTACTTC.

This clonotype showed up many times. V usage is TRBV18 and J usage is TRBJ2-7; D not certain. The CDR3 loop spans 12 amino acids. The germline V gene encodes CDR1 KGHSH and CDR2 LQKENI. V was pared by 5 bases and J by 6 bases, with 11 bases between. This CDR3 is CASSNLDREQYF. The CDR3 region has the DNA TGTGCCAGCTCAAATCTGGACCGCGAGCAGTACTTC. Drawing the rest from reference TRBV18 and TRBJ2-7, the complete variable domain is NAGVMQNPRHLVRRRGQEARLRCSPMKGHSHVYWYRQLPEEGLKFMVYLQKENIIDESGMPKERFSAEFPKEGPSILRIQQVVRGDSAAYFCASSNLDREQYFGPGTRLTVT.